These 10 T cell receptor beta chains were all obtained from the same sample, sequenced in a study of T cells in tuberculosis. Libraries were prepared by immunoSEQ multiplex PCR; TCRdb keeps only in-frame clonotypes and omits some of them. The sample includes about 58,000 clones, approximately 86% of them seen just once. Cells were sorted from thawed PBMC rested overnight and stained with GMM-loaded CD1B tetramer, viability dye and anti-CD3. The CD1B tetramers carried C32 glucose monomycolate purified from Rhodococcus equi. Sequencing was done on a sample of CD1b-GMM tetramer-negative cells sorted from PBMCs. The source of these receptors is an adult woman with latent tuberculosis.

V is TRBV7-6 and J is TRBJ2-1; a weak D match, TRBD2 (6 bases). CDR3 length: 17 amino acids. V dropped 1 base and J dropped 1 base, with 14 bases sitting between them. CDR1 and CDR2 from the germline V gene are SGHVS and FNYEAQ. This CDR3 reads CASSLVGSGHSYNEQFF. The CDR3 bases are TGTGCCAGCAGCTTAGTAGGTAGCGGCCATTCCTACAATGAGCAGTTCTTC.

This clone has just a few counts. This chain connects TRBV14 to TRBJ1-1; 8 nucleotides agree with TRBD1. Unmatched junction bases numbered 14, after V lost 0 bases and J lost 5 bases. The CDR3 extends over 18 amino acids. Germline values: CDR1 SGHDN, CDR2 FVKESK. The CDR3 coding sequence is TGTGCCAGCAGCCAAGAAAGATTAGTCGGACAGGGTATTACTGAAGCTTTCTTT. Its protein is CASSQERLVGQGITEAFF.

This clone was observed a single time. DNA for the CDR3: TGTGCCAGCAGTTACCAAACTACCCAGTACTTC. Translated, it gives CASSYQTTQYF. The rearrangement uses TRBV6-5 and TRBJ2-5, with D unresolved. The CDR3 covers 11 residues. Germline loops: CDR1 MNHEY, CDR2 SVGAGI. V was clipped by 2 bases and J by 8 bases, with 6 bases between them.

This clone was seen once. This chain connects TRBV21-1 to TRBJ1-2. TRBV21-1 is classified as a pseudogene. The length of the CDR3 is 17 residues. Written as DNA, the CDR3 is TGTGCCAGCAGCAAAGTCCATAGCCTGGCAGCTAACTATGGCTACACCTTC. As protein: CASSKVHSLAANYGYTF.

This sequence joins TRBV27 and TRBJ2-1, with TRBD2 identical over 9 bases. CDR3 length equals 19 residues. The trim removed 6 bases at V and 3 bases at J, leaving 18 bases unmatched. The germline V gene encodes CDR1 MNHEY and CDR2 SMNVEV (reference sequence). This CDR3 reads CASSPSVGLAGPYYNEQFF. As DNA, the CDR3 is TGTGCCAGCAGCCCTTCGGTGGGGCTAGCGGGACCATACTACAATGAGCAGTTCTTC.

In DNA form, the CDR3 reads TGTGCCAGCAGCAGCCGGGGGGACAGGGGAGTCACTGAAGCTTTCTTT. Amino acids: CASSSRGDRGVTEAFF. This chain links TRBV7-9 with TRBJ1-1, with 10 bases fitting TRBD1. In germline, CDR1 is SEHNR, CDR2 FQNEAQ (reference sequence). CDR3 size: 16 residues. V was pared by 5 bases and J by 4 bases, with 10 bases of the junction left unmatched.

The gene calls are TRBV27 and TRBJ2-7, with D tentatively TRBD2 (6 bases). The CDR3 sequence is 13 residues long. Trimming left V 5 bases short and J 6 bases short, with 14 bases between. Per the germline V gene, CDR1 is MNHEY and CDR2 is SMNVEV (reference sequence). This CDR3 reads CASSRGEQSEQYF. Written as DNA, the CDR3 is TGTGCCAGCAGTCGCGGGGAACAGAGCGAGCAGTACTTC.

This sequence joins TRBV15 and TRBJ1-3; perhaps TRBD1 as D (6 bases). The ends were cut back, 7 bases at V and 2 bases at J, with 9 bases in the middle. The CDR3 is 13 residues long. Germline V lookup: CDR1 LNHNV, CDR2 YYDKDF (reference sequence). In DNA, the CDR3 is TGTGCCACCACGCAGGGGCCTGGAAACACCATATATTTT. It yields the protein CATTQGPGNTIYF. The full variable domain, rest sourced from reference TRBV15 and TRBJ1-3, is DAMVIQNPRYQVTQFGKPVTLSCSQTLNHNVMYWYQQKSSQAPKLLFHYYDKDFNNEADTPDNFQSRRPNTSFCFLDIRSPGLGDTAMYLCATTQGPGNTIYFGEGSWLTVV.

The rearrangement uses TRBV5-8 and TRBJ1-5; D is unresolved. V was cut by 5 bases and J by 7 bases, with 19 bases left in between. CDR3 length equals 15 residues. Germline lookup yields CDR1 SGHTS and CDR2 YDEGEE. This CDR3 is CASRPGGPEWQPQHF. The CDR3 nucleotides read TGTGCCAGCAGGCCTGGCGGCCCCGAGTGGCAGCCCCAGCATTTT.

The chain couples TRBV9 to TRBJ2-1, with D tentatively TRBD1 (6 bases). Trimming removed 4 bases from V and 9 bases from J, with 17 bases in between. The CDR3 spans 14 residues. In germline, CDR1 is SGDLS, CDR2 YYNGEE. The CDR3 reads CASSTRPGGLEQFF. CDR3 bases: TGTGCCAGCAGCACAAGGCCTGGGGGCCTTGAGCAGTTCTTC.